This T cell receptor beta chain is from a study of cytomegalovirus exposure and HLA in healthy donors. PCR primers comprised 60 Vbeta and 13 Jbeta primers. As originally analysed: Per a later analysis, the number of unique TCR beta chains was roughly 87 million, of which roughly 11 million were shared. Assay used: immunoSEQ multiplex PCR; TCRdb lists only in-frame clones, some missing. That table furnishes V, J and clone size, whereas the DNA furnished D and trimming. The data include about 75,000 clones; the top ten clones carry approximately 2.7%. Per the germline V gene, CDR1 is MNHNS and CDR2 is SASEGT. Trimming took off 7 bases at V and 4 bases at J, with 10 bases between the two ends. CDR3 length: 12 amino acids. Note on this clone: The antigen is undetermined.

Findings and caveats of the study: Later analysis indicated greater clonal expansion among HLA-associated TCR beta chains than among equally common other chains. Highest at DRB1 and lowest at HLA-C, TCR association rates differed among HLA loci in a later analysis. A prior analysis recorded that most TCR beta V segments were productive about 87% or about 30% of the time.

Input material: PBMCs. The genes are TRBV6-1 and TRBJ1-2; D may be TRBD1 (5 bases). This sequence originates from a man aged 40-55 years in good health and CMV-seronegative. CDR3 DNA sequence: TGTGCCAGCAAGGGAGGGGCCTATGGCTACACCTTC. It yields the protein CASKGGAYGYTF.